These 11 T cell receptor beta chains originate from one sample sequenced in a study of shared clonotypes between healthy human individuals. TCRdb's table, derived via immunoSEQ multiplex PCR, lists solely in-frame clones and lacks some. The sample has roughly 2.1 million clones, about 93% seen once. Terminally differentiated effector memory CD45RA+ cells were excluded by CCR7 positive selection of CD45RO-negative cells. Input material: naive CD8+ T cells from PBMCs. The receptors originated from a man younger than 35 in good health. Some clones in this sample may be carry-over from other donors' samples.

The J gene is TRBJ2-4, the V gene TRBV6-5; D uncertain. Germline V lookup: CDR1 MNHEY, CDR2 SVGAGI. The CDR3 extends over 12 amino acids. Trimming pared 7 bases from V and 5 bases from J, leaving 9 bases between. The CDR3 loop is CASTGPENIQYF. The CDR3 nucleotides are TGTGCCAGCACTGGGCCAGAAAACATTCAGTACTTC.

Notes on this clone: Different DNA sequences within this sample yield the same CDR3. CDR3 loop: CSVPGLASEQYF. The CDR3 DNA is TGCAGCGTGCCGGGACTAGCGAGCGAGCAGTACTTC. V gene TRBV29-1 combines with J gene TRBJ2-7; 10 nucleotides align to TRBD2. CDR1 is SQVTM, CDR2 ANQGSEA, per germline. The CDR3 covers 12 residues. The trim removed 6 bases at V and 6 bases at J, leaving 5 bases unmatched.

The chain combines TRBV7-3 with TRBJ2-3; 8 nucleotides align to TRBD2. Germline V gives CDR1 SGHTA, CDR2 FQGTGA. V lost 5 bases, J lost 2 bases, and 9 bases stayed unmatched. This CDR3 has 16 amino acids. The DNA for the CDR3 is TGTGCCAGCAGCCCGGTAGGGGGACTAGTCACAGATACGCAGTATTTT. Translated: CASSPVGGLVTDTQYF.

This rearrangement joins TRBV7-8 to TRBJ1-5, with D possibly being TRBD1 (6 bases). The CDR3 consists of 17 residues. Looked up from germline, CDR1 is SGHVS and CDR2 is FQNEAQ. Trimming took 1 base from V and 4 from J, leaving 17 bases between them. CDR3: CASSLERTASSNQPQHF. Written as DNA, the CDR3 is TGTGCCAGCAGCTTAGAGCGGACAGCCTCATCTAATCAGCCCCAGCATTTT.

The gene calls are TRBV29-1 and TRBJ1-2; TRBD1 aligns across 7 bases. The germline V gene has CDR1 SQVTM and CDR2 ANQGSEA. There are 14 residues in the CDR3. The V segment lost 6 bases and the J segment 1 base; nucleotides outside the gene matches: 8. The CDR3 region has the DNA TGCAGCGTCCAACAACAGGGGCTTAACTATGGCTACACCTTC. Protein product: CSVQQQGLNYGYTF.

The chain links TRBV9 to TRBJ2-3; D may match TRBD1 or TRBD2 (5 bases each). Germline CDR1 reads SGDLS; CDR2 reads YYNGEE. The CDR3 is 17 residues long. V was clipped by 4 bases and J by 0 bases, with 18 bases between them. Here the CDR3 DNA reads TGTGCCAGCAGCCCAGACGTGAGGGGCCGTAGCACAGATACGCAGTATTTT. Its translation is CASSPDVRGRSTDTQYF.

Note on this clone: Different DNA sequences within this sample yield the same CDR3. V is TRBV27 and J is TRBJ2-7, with 7 positions matching TRBD1. The V gene end was trimmed by 3 bases and the J gene end by 3 bases; junction bases not matched to a gene: 5. This CDR3 spans 14 amino acids. CDR1 and CDR2 (germline): MNHEY, SMNVEV (reference sequence). CDR3 sequence (DNA): TGTGCCAGCAGTTTTTCTGCAGGGGGCTACGAGCAGTACTTC. Translation gives CASSFSAGGYEQYF.

The chain carries TRBV6-1 and TRBJ1-5; possible D gene TRBD1, 5 bases. The CDR3 spans 15 residues. CDR1 is MNHNS and CDR2 is SASEGT in the germline V gene. V gave up 4 bases and J gave up 11 bases, with 21 bases separating them. The CDR3 sequence is CASSGRDGAIVAQHF. CDR3 DNA: TGTGCCAGCAGTGGACGGGACGGTGCCATCGTGGCCCAGCATTTT.

The J gene is TRBJ1-6, the V gene TRBV6-5, with D hard to call. V was clipped by 6 bases and J by 7 bases, with 7 bases between them. CDR1 MNHEY and CDR2 SVGAGI come from the germline V gene. The CDR3 runs 12 residues. The CDR3 nucleotides read TGTGCCAGCAGGGGCGCAAATTCACCCCTCCACTTT. Translation: CASRGANSPLHF.

V gene TRBV28 combines with J gene TRBJ2-2; 9 bases are a match to TRBD1. Per germline, CDR1 MDHEN and CDR2 SYDVKM. The CDR3 has 14 amino acids. The J segment lost 2 bases and the V segment lost 7 bases, leaving 2 bases of the junction unmatched. CDR3 in amino acids: CASKGQGNTGELFF. As DNA, the CDR3 is TGTGCCAGCAAGGGACAGGGAAACACCGGGGAGCTGTTTTTT.

CDR3 nucleotides: TGTGCCAGCAGTTTTTCCGGGACTAGCGGCTACGAGCAGTACTTC. It encodes CASSFSGTSGYEQYF. The chain is built from TRBV27 and TRBJ2-7; TRBD2 matches 11 bases. Germline V gives CDR1 MNHEY, CDR2 SMNVEV (reference sequence). V gave up 3 bases and J gave up 3 bases; unmatched junction bases: 4. CDR3 length equals 15 residues.